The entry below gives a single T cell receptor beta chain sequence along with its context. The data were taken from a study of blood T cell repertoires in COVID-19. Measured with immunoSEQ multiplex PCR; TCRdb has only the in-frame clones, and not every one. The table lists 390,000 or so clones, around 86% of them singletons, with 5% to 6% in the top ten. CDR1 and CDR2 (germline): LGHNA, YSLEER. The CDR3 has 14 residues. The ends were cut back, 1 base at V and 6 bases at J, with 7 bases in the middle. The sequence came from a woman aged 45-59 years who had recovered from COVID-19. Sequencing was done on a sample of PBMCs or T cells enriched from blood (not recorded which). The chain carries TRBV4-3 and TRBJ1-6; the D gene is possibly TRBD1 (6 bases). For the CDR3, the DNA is TGCGCCAGCAGCCAAGTACAGGGTAATTCACCCCTCCACTTT. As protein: CASSQVQGNSPLHF.